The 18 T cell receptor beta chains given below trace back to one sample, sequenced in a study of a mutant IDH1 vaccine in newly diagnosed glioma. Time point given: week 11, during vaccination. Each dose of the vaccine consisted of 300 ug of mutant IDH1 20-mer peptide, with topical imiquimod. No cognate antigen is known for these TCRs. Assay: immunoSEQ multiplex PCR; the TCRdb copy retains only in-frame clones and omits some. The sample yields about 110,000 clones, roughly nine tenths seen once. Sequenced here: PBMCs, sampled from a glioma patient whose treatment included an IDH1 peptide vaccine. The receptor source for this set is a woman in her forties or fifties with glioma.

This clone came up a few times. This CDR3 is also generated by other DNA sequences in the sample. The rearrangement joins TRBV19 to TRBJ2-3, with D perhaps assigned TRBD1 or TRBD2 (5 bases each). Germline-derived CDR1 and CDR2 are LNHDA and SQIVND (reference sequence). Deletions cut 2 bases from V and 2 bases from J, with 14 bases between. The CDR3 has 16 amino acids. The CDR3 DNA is TGTGCCAGTAGTATACGGGTTTCGGGGCCCACAGATACGCAGTATTTT. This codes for CASSIRVSGPTDTQYF.

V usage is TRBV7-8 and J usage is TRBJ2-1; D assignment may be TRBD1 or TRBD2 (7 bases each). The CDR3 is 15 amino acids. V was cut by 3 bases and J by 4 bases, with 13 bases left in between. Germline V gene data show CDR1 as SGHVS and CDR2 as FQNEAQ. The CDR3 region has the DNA TGTGCCAGCAGCTTCGGGGGGACAGCATACAATGAGCAGTTCTTC. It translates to CASSFGGTAYNEQFF.

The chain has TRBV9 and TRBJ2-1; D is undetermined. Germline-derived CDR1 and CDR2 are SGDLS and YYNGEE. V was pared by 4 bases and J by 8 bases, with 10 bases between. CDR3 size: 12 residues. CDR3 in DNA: TGTGCCAGCAGCCCTGCTAGGGATGAGCAGTTCTTC. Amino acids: CASSPARDEQFF.

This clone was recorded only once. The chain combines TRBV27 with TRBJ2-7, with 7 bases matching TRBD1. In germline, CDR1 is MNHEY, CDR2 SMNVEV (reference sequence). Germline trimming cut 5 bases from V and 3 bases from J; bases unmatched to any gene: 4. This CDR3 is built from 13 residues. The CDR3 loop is CASSTQGDYEQYF. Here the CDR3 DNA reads TGTGCCAGCAGTACCCAGGGGGACTACGAGCAGTACTTC.

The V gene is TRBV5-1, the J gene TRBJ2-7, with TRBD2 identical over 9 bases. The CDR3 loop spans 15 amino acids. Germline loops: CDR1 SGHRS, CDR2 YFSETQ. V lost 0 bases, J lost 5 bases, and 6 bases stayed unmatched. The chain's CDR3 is CASSLEVSGSHEQYF. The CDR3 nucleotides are TGCGCCAGCAGCTTGGAAGTTAGCGGGAGCCACGAGCAGTACTTC.

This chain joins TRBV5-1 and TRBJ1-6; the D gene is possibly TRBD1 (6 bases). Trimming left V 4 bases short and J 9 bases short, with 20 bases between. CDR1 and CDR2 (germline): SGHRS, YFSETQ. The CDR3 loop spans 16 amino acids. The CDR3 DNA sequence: TGCGCCAGCAGCCGCGGACAGCCCGGAGGGTTTTCACCCCTCCACTTT. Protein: CASSRGQPGGFSPLHF.

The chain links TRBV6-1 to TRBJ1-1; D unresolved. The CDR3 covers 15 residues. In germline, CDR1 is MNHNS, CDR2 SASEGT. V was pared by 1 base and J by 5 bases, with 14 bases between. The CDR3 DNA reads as TGTGCCAGCAGTGAAGGAACCAGCAGGAGTACTGAAGCTTTCTTT. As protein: CASSEGTSRSTEAFF.

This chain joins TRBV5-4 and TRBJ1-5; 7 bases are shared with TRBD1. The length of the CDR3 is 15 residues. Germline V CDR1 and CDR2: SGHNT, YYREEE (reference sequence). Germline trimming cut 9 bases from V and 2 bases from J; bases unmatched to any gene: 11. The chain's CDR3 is CATSRGAQGNQPQHF. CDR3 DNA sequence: TGTGCCACCTCCAGGGGGGCCCAGGGCAATCAGCCCCAGCATTTT.

The CDR3 sequence is CASSLLQGAGDTQYF. Written as DNA, the CDR3 is TGTGCCAGCAGTTTATTGCAGGGGGCGGGAGATACGCAGTATTTT. V is TRBV28 and J is TRBJ2-3, with 8 nucleotides matching TRBD1. After removal of 1 base from V and 5 bases from J, the junction contained 5 bases not matched to a gene. This CDR3 has 15 amino acids. In germline, CDR1 is MDHEN, CDR2 SYDVKM.

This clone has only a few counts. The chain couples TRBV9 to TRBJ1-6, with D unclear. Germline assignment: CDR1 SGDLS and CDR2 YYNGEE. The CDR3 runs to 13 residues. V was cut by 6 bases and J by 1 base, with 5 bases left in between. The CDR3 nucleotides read TGTGCCAGCACATTTTCCTATAATTCACCCCTCCACTTT. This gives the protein CASTFSYNSPLHF.

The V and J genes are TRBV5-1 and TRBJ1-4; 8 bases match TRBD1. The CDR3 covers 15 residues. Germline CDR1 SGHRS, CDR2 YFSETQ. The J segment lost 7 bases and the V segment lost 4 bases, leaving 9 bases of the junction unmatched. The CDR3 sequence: CASSRGGTGGEKLFF. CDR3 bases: TGCGCCAGCAGCCGCGGGGGGACAGGAGGTGAAAAACTGTTTTTT.

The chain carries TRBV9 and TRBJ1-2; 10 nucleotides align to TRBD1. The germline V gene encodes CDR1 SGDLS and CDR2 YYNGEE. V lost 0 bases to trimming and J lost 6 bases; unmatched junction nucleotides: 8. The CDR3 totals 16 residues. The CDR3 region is CASSVATSDRGHGYTF. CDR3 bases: TGTGCCAGCAGCGTAGCTACGAGTGACAGGGGGCATGGCTACACCTTC.

Here the CDR3 DNA reads TGTGCCAGCGCTTGGAACACTGAAGCTTTCTTT. Protein sequence: CASAWNTEAFF. The chain employs TRBV6-1 and TRBJ1-1; no firm D call. Trimming shortened V by 8 bases and J by 1 base, and 5 bases separated the two germline ends. The CDR3 contains 11 residues. Germline CDR1 reads MNHNS; CDR2 reads SASEGT.

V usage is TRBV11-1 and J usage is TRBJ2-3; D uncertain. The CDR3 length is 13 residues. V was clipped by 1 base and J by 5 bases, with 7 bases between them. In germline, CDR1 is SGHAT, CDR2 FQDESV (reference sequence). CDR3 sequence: CASSLDWRDTQYF. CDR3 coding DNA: TGTGCCAGCAGCTTAGACTGGCGAGATACGCAGTATTTT.

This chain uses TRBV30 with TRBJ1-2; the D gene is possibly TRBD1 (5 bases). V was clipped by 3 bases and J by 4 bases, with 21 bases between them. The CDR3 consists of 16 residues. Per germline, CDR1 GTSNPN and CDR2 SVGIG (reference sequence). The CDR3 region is CAWSISGTDFGYGYTF. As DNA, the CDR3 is TGTGCCTGGAGCATCAGCGGGACGGACTTTGGCTATGGCTACACCTTC.

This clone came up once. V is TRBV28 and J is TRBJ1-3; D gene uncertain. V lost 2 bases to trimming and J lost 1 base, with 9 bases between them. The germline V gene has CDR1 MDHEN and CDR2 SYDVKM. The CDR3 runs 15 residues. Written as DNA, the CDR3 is TGTGCCAGCAGTTTAGGGGATATATCTGGAAACACCATATATTTT. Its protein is CASSLGDISGNTIYF.

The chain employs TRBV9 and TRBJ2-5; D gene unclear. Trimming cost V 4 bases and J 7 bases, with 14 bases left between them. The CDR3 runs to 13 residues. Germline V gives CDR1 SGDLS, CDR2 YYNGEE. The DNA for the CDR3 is TGTGCCAGCAGCTCCACGCTCTCCAGGACCCAGTACTTC. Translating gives CASSSTLSRTQYF.

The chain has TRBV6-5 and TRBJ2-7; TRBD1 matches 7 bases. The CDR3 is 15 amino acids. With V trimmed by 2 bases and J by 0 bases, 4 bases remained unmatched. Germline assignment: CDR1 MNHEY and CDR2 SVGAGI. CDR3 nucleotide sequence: TGTGCCAGCAGTTACCCGACAGGGAGCTCCTACGAGCAGTACTTC. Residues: CASSYPTGSSYEQYF.